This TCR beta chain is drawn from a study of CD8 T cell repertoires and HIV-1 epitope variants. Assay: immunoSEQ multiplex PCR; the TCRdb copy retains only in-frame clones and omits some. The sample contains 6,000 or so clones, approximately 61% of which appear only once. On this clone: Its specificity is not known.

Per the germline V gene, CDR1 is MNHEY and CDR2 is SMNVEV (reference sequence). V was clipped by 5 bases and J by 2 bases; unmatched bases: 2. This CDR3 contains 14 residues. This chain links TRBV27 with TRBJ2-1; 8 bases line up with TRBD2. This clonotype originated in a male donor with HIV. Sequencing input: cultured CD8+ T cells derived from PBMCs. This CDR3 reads CASSSGRAYNEQFF. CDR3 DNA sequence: TGTGCCAGCAGTAGCGGGAGAGCCTACAATGAGCAGTTCTTC.